The TCR beta chain under discussion was sequenced for a study of blood T cell repertoires in COVID-19. Overall study context: The origin of the acute and convalescent COVID-19 samples was the United States, Italy and Spain.

This CDR3 is built from 16 residues. Germline CDR1 is SGHNT and CDR2 is YYREEE (reference sequence). Losses at the gene ends were 9 bases for V and 7 bases for J; bases not matched to a gene: 12. Original handling: How many nucleated cells were present was estimated from reference gene primer amplification. Profiling relied on immunoSEQ multiplex PCR, and the TCRdb table lists in-frame clones only, not all of them. The DNA was the basis for D and trimming; V, J and clone size are from that table. The data hold about 36,000 clones, with about nine tenths observed a single time. The sequence was collected from a human donor in a cohort sampled during active COVID-19. Sequenced: peripheral blood. The chain uses TRBV5-4 and TRBJ2-1; TRBD2 matches 14 bases. Written as DNA, the CDR3 is TGTGCCACGATTGGGACTAGCGGGAGATTGCGGAATGAGCAGTTCTTC. It yields the protein CATIGTSGRLRNEQFF.